Sequencing of this T cell receptor (beta chain) was carried out in a study of blood T cell repertoires in COVID-19. Study context: Acute and convalescent COVID-19 specimens originated in the United States, Italy and Spain. From T cells, B-cell-depleted T cells, or PBMCs came the material, which was cDNA or gDNA.

This CDR3 is 17 amino acids long. In the original workflow: How many nucleated cells were present was estimated from reference gene primer amplification. TCRdb's copy holds only in-frame clones and misses some; the assay was immunoSEQ multiplex PCR. That table furnishes V, J and clone size, whereas the DNA furnished D and trimming. The table shows some 120,000 clones, with around 83% occurring only once. V usage is TRBV21-1 and J usage is TRBJ1-5; TRBD1 is the table's D call and was not checked against the DNA. TRBV21-1 is reported as a pseudogene. The sequence derives from a woman aged 45-65 years with acute or convalescent COVID-19. The sequenced sample was peripheral blood. In nucleotides, the CDR3 is TGTGCCAGCAGCAAAGATTGGTGTGGGACAGGGTTTCAGCCCCAGCATTTT. Its translation: CASSKDWCGTGFQPQHF.